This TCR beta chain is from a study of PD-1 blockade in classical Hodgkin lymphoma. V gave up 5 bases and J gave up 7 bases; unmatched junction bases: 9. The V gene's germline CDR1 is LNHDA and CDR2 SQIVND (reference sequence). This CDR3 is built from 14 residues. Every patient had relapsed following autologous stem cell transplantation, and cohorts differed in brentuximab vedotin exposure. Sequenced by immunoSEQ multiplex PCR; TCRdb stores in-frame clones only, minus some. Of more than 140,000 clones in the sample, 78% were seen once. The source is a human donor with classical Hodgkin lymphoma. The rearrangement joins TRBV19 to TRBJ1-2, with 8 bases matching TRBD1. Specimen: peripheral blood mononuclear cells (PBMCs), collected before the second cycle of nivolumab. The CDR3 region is CASSPDRGMVGYTF. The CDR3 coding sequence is TGTGCCAGTAGTCCCGACAGGGGAATGGTTGGCTACACCTTC.